Following are 22 T cell receptor beta chains from one sample sequenced in a study of blood T cell repertoires in COVID-19 (dated by TCRdb to the early 2020s). The method behind the library was the immunoSEQ multiplex PCR assay. In TCRdb, the immuneACCESS table is reduced to in-frame sequences with V and J assigned. These tables do not hold every clone; where another copy was compared, an unresolved V gene accounts for under half, and the others remain unexplained. The sample contains about 39,000 clones, roughly 85% of them found a single time. The ten top clones hold about 4% of the sample. Material for sequencing was peripheral blood. Receptors originate from a man aged 55 to 70 with acute or convalescent COVID-19.

The rearrangement links TRBV7-3 to TRBJ2-3; D unclear. This CDR3 region has 15 residues. V was cut by 1 base and J by 2 bases, with 10 bases left in between. Germline assignment: CDR1 SGHTA and CDR2 FQGTGA. The CDR3 region has the DNA TGTGCCAGCAGCTTAAACGGAGCCGCCACAGATACGCAGTATTTT. Amino acid sequence: CASSLNGAATDTQYF. Full variable domain (rest looked up from reference TRBV7-3 and TRBJ2-3): GAGVSQTPSNKVTEKGKYVELRCDPISGHTALYWYRQSLGQGPEFLIYFQGTGAADDSGLPNDRFFAVRPEGSVSTLKIQRTERGDSAVYLCASSLNGAATDTQYFGPGTRLTVL.

The chain employs TRBV6-2 or TRBV6-3 and TRBJ2-7, with D unresolved. The CDR3 runs 14 residues. Germline V gene data show CDR1 as MNHEY and CDR2 as SVGEGT. V was pared by 2 bases and J by 6 bases, with 14 bases between. The CDR3 DNA reads as TGTGCCAGCAGTTACAATATATTAGTCCGCGAGCAGTACTTC. Amino acids: CASSYNILVREQYF.

The gene calls are TRBV3-1 (or the pseudogene TRBV3-2) and TRBJ2-1, with a weak D call TRBD2 (5 bases). The V gene's germline CDR1 is LGHDT and CDR2 YNNKEL (reference sequence). The CDR3 spans 14 residues. Trimming stripped 2 bases from V and 7 bases from J, with 12 bases between. The CDR3 sequence is CASSQSLARNEQFF. CDR3 nucleotide sequence: TGTGCCAGCAGCCAATCTCTAGCTAGGAATGAGCAGTTCTTC.

This clone was found a few times. V usage is TRBV9 and J usage is TRBJ2-7, with a possible D match to TRBD2 (5 bases). The germline V and J ends were trimmed by 7 bases and 11 bases, with 22 bases remaining between them. CDR3 size: 13 residues. Germline V gives CDR1 SGDLS, CDR2 YYNGEE. CDR3 in DNA: TGTGCCAGCGCGGACTCCCGATATCGATCGGAGTACTTC. It yields the protein CASADSRYRSEYF.

The V call is TRBV7-8, the J call TRBJ2-7; 7 positions agree with TRBD2. The CDR3 spans 14 residues. Germline V CDR1 and CDR2: SGHVS, FQNEAQ. V trimming: 7 bases; J trimming: 4 bases; junction bases outside the gene matches: 10. The CDR3 is CASTQGGRRYEQYF. The CDR3 region has the DNA TGTGCCAGCACCCAGGGCGGGAGAAGGTACGAGCAGTACTTC. Based on the CDR3 plus reference TRBV7-8 and TRBJ2-7, the full variable domain is GAGVSQSPRYKVAKRGQDVALRCDPISGHVSLFWYQQALGQGPEFLTYFQNEAQLDKSGLPSDRFFAERPEGSVSTLKIQRTQQEDSAVYLCASTQGGRRYEQYFGPGTRLTVT.

V is TRBV3-1 (or the pseudogene TRBV3-2) and J is TRBJ2-3; D perhaps matches TRBD2 (6 bases). Trimming shortened V by 4 bases and J by 0 bases, and 14 bases separated the two germline ends. The CDR3 covers 16 residues. CDR1 is LGHDT and CDR2 is YNNKEL in the germline V gene (reference sequence). Here the CDR3 DNA reads TGTGCCAGCAGCCTCTGGGGAGGATCTAGCACAGATACGCAGTATTTT. Translated: CASSLWGGSSTDTQYF.

CDR3 loop: CASSPPVAGGSYNEQFF. DNA of the CDR3: TGTGCCAGCTCACCACCCGTAGCGGGAGGGTCCTACAATGAGCAGTTCTTC. The V call is TRBV18, the J call TRBJ2-1, with 11 bases fitting TRBD2. The CDR3 totals 17 residues. Germline CDR1 and CDR2: KGHSH and LQKENI. V was pared by 0 bases and J by 1 base, with 2 bases of the junction left unmatched.

This clone occurred once. The V and J genes are TRBV30 and TRBJ2-3, with TRBD2 matching over 10 bases. This CDR3 is 11 amino acids long. The V gene end was trimmed by 4 bases and the J gene end by 8 bases; junction bases not matched to a gene: 0. Germline CDR1 GTSNPN, CDR2 SVGIG (reference sequence). CDR3 amino acids: CAWTSGGTQYF. The CDR3 DNA reads as TGTGCCTGGACTAGCGGGGGTACGCAGTATTTT.

This clone has more than one count but fewer than ten. V and J are TRBV7-9 and TRBJ2-7; unclear D gene. Looked up from germline, CDR1 is SEHNR and CDR2 is FQNEAQ (reference sequence). CDR3 size: 13 residues. Trimming removed 8 bases at V and 4 bases at J, with 15 bases between. The CDR3 here is CASSVLSPYEQYF. CDR3 DNA: TGTGCCAGCTCGGTTCTCTCCCCTTACGAGCAGTACTTC.

There are a few counts of this clone. V and J are TRBV11-3 and TRBJ2-2, with 8 positions matching TRBD1. Germline V CDR1 and CDR2: SGHNT, YENEEA. V gave up 1 base and J gave up 5 bases; unmatched junction bases: 6. The CDR3 is 16 residues long. CDR3 nucleotide sequence: TGTGCCAGCAGCTTAGGTGACAGGGGTGGAACCGGGGAGCTGTTTTTT. Protein sequence: CASSLGDRGGTGELFF.

This chain joins TRBV18 and TRBJ2-3; 7 positions match TRBD1. V trimming: 0 bases; J trimming: 1 base; junction bases outside the gene matches: 4. Looked up from germline, CDR1 is KGHSH and CDR2 is LQKENI. The CDR3 runs to 16 residues. DNA for the CDR3: TGTGCCAGCTCACCACCTACAGGACAGGGCACAGATACGCAGTATTTT. As protein: CASSPPTGQGTDTQYF.

This chain joins TRBV7-8 and TRBJ1-5; 8 positions match TRBD1. The CDR3 is 14 residues long. CDR1 and CDR2 (germline): SGHVS, FQNEAQ. Trimming removed 5 bases from V and 4 bases from J; junction bases left unmatched: 4. CDR3 sequence (DNA): TGTGCCAGCAGCGACGACAGGGGAAATCAGCCCCAGCATTTT. It is translated as CASSDDRGNQPQHF.

The CDR3 DNA follows: TGTGCCAGCAGCTTAGGGGTAGGGAGGGTAGTAGAGACCCAGTACTTC. Its protein is CASSLGVGRVVETQYF. The chain couples TRBV11-2 to TRBJ2-5; 7 nucleotides align to TRBD2. The trim removed 1 base at V and 4 bases at J, leaving 9 bases unmatched. The CDR3 runs 16 residues. In germline, CDR1 is SGHAT, CDR2 FQNNGV.

The chain employs TRBV27 and TRBJ1-5; D unclear. The CDR3 is 13 amino acids. V was cut by 3 bases and J by 1 base, with 4 bases left in between. Germline assignment: CDR1 MNHEY and CDR2 SMNVEV (reference sequence). The chain's CDR3 is CASSFVSNQPQHF. CDR3 in DNA: TGTGCCAGCAGTTTCGTGAGCAATCAGCCCCAGCATTTT.

The chain is built from TRBV2 and TRBJ1-1; TRBD1 might be the D (6 bases). This CDR3 is 13 amino acids long. Between the trimmed V and J ends, which lost 4 bases and 3 bases, there was a span of 9 bases. CDR1 is SNHLY and CDR2 is FYNNEI in the germline V gene. CDR3 sequence reads: CASSVTGYTEAFF. The CDR3 DNA reads as TGTGCCAGCAGTGTTACAGGGTACACTGAAGCTTTCTTT. Combining the CDR3 with reference TRBV2 and TRBJ1-1 gives the whole variable domain EPEVTQTPSHQVTQMGQEVILRCVPISNHLYFYWYRQILGQKVEFLVSFYNNEISEKSEIFDDQFSVERPDGSNFTLKIRSTKLEDSAMYFCASSVTGYTEAFFGQGTRLTVV.

V usage is TRBV7-9 and J usage is TRBJ1-6; D not certain. The CDR3 extends over 15 amino acids. The germline gives CDR1 SEHNR, CDR2 FQNEAQ (reference sequence). Trimming took off 5 bases at V and 14 bases at J, with 22 bases between the two ends. CDR3 sequence reads: CASSPSMLPGLALHF. CDR3 bases: TGTGCCAGCAGCCCGTCGATGCTCCCCGGGTTGGCCCTCCACTTT.

The J gene is TRBJ2-3, the V gene TRBV15; 10 nucleotides match TRBD1. Unmatched junction bases numbered 7, after V lost 8 bases and J lost 2 bases. Germline V gene lookup returns CDR1 LNHNV and CDR2 YYDKDF (reference sequence). The CDR3 has 15 residues. CDR3 coding DNA: TGTGCCACCGGAGACAGGGGGCGGAACACAGATACGCAGTATTTT. It translates to CATGDRGRNTDTQYF.

The chain is built from TRBV30 and TRBJ2-5, with D perhaps TRBD1 (6 bases). CDR1 is GTSNPN, CDR2 SVGIG, per germline (reference sequence). The CDR3 covers 12 residues. V dropped 5 bases and J dropped 5 bases, with 12 bases sitting between them. CDR3 coding DNA: TGTGCCTGGGGGACATCGGGGGAGACCCAGTACTTC. Its translation: CAWGTSGETQYF.

This clone was counted a single time. The rearrangement links TRBV7-2 to TRBJ1-4; D ambiguous. CDR1 SGHTA and CDR2 FQGNSA come from the germline V gene. This CDR3 has 14 residues. V lost 6 bases and J lost 5, with 13 bases in between. CDR3 nucleotide sequence: TGTGCCAGCAGTTCCGGGCTAGCGAATGAAAAACTGTTTTTT. This gives the protein CASSSGLANEKLFF.

J is TRBJ1-1 and V is TRBV14, with D possibly TRBD1 on 5 matching bases. The CDR3 covers 13 residues. The germline V and J ends were trimmed by 6 bases and 5 bases, with 13 bases remaining between them. Germline CDR1 and CDR2: SGHDN and FVKESK. CDR3: CASRQQVVTEAFF. CDR3 sequence (DNA): TGTGCCAGCAGACAACAGGTTGTGACTGAAGCTTTCTTT.

The J gene is TRBJ2-7, the V gene TRBV6-5; D is undetermined. The germline gives CDR1 MNHEY, CDR2 SVGAGI. With 5 bases removed from V and 3 bases from J, the gap between germline ends came to 14 bases. This CDR3 is 14 amino acids long. In DNA, the CDR3 is TGTGCCAGCAGTACCCCTGACACGCTCTACGAGCAGTACTTC. This codes for CASSTPDTLYEQYF.

This rearrangement joins TRBV12-3 or TRBV12-4 to TRBJ1-2; TRBD1 might be the D (5 bases). V shed 3 bases and J shed 8 bases, with 7 bases lying between them. The CDR3 length is 11 residues. The CDR3, as DNA: TGTGCCAGCAGTTTTGGGGCCGGCTACACCTTC. Translated: CASSFGAGYTF.